This entry features one T cell receptor beta chain sequence. Germline values: CDR1 LNHDA, CDR2 SQIVND (reference sequence). The CDR3 covers 17 residues. V shed 6 bases, J shed 4 bases, and the junction held 14 bases outside the gene matches. TCRdb independently ran MiXCR on the RT-PCR reads; one entry per CDR3 protein. The table shows roughly 190,000 distinct CDR3 sequences, with more than 10% occurring only once. This specimen belongs to a study of response to subunit inactivated influenza vaccine. A further study also used this sample, focusing on T cells expressing NK-cell markers. That source reports: Generation of TCR beta cDNA was performed by 5'RACE template switching incorporating UMIs. The study found these clonotypes also leading the CD3+CD56-NKG2C+ fraction in a few donors. Specificity for HCMV among expanded NKG2C+ T cell clones was not established.

The chain recombines TRBV19 with TRBJ2-1, with 8 bases matching TRBD2. The origin of this receptor is a man aged 50-59 years who received an inactivated influenza vaccine. The sample was CD8+ T cells sorted from PBMCs, taken roughly 13 days after vaccination. This CDR3 is CASSHSGTFSLYNEQFF. The DNA for the CDR3 is TGTGCCAGTAGCCATAGCGGGACCTTCTCTTTGTACAATGAGCAGTTCTTC. The full variable domain, rest sourced from reference TRBV19 and TRBJ2-1, is DGGITQSPKYLFRKEGQNVTLSCEQNLNHDAMYWYRQDPGQGLRLIYYSQIVNDFQKGDIAEGYSVSREKKESFPLTVTSAQKNPTAFYLCASSHSGTFSLYNEQFFGPGTRLTVL.